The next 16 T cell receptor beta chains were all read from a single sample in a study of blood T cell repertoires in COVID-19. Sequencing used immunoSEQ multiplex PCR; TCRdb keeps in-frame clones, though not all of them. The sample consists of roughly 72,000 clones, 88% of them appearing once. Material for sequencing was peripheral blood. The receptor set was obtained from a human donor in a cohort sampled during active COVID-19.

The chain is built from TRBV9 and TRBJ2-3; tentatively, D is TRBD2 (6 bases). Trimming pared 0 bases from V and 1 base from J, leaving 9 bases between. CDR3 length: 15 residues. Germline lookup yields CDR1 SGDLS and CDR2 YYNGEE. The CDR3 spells CASSVGGGGTDTQYF. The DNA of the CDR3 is TGTGCCAGCAGCGTAGGGGGCGGGGGCACAGATACGCAGTATTTT.

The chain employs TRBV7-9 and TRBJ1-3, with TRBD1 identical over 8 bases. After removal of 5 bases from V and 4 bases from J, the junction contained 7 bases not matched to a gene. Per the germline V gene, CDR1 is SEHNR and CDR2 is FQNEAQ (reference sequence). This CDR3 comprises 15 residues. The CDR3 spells CASSLVGTGGNTIYF. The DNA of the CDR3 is TGTGCCAGCAGCCTTGTCGGGACAGGAGGAAACACCATATATTTT. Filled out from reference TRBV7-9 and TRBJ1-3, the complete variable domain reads DTGVSQNPRHKITKRGQNVTFRCDPISEHNRLYWYRQTLGQGPEFLTYFQNEAQLEKSRLLSDRFSAERPKGSFSTLEIQRTEQGDSAMYLCASSLVGTGGNTIYFGEGSWLTVV.

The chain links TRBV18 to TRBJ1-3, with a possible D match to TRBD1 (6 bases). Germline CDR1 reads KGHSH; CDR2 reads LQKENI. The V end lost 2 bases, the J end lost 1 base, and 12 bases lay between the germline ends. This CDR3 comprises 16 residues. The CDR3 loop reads CASSPFRGPSGNTIYF. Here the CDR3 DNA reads TGTGCCAGCTCACCATTCAGGGGCCCGTCTGGAAACACCATATATTTT.

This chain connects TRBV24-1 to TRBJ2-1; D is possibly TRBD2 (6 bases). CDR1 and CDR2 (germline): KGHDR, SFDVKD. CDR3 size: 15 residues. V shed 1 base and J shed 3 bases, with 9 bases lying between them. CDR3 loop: CATSDFGGDYNEQFF. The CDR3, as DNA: TGTGCCACCAGTGATTTTGGCGGGGACTACAATGAGCAGTTCTTC.

CDR3 sequence: CASSLGTGQTQYF. The CDR3 nucleotides are TGCGCCAGCAGCCTCGGGACAGGACAGACCCAGTACTTC. The V call is TRBV4-3, the J call TRBJ2-5, with 8 bases that match TRBD1. The CDR3 sequence is 13 residues long. With V trimmed by 4 bases and J by 6 bases, 4 bases remained unmatched. Per germline, CDR1 LGHNA and CDR2 YSLEER.

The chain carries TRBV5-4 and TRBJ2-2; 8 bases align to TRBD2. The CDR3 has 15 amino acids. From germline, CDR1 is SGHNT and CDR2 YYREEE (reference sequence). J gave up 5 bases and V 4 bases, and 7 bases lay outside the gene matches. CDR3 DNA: TGTGCCAGCAGCGGCCTAGCGGGCACGACCGGGGAGCTGTTTTTT. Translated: CASSGLAGTTGELFF.

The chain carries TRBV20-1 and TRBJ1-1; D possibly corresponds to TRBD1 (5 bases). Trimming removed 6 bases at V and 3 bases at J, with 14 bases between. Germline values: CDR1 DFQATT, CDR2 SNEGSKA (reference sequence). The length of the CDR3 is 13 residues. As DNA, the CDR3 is TGCAGTGCAAGTTCAGGGTCGCACACTGAAGCTTTCTTT. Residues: CSASSGSHTEAFF.

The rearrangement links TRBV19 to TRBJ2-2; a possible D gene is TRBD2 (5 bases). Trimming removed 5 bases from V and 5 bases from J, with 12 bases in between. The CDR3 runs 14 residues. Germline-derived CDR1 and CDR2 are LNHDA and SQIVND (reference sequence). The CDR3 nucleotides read TGTGCCAGTAGTGTATACTCGGGAACCGGGGAGCTGTTTTTT. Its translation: CASSVYSGTGELFF.

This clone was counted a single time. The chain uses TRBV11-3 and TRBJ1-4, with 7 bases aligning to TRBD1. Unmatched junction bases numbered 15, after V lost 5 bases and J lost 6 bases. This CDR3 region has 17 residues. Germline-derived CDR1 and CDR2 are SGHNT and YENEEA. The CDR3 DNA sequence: TGTGCCAGCAGCCCAAGACAGGGAATCACATCTTATGAAAAACTGTTTTTT. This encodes CASSPRQGITSYEKLFF.

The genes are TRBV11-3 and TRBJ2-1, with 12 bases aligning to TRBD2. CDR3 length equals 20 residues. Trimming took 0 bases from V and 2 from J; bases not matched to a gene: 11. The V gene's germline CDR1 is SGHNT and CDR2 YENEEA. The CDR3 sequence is CASSLDLALAGGSPYNEQFF. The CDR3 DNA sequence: TGTGCCAGCAGCTTAGATCTGGCCCTAGCGGGAGGGTCGCCCTACAATGAGCAGTTCTTC.

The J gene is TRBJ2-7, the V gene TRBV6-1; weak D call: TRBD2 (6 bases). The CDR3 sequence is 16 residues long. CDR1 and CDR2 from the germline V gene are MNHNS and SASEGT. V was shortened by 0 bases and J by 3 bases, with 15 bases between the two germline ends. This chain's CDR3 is CASSEARAGRYYEQYF. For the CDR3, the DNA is TGTGCCAGCAGTGAAGCTCGGGCAGGGAGGTACTACGAGCAGTACTTC.

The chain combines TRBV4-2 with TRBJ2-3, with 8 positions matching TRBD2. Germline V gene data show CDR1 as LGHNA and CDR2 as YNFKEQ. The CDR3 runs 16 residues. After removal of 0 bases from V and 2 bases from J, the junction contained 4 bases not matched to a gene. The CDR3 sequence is CASSQEGTSVTDTQYF. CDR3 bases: TGTGCCAGCAGCCAAGAAGGGACTAGTGTCACAGATACGCAGTATTTT.

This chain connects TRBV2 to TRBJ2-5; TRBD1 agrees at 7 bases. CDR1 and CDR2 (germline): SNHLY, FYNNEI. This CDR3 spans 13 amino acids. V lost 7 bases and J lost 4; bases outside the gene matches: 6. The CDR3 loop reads CASIIDRAETQYF. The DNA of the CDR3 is TGTGCCAGCATCATAGACAGGGCAGAGACCCAGTACTTC.

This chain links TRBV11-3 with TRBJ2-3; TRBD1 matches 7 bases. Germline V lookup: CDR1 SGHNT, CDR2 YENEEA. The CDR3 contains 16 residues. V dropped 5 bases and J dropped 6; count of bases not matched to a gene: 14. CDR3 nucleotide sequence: TGTGCCAGCAGCCTCTCGACAGGGACCGTTGGGGATACGCAGTATTTT. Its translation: CASSLSTGTVGDTQYF.

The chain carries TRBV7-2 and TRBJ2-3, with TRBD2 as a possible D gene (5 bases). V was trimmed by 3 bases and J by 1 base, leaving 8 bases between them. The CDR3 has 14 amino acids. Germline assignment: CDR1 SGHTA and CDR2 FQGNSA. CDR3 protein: CASSFGGRTDTQYF. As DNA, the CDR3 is TGTGCCAGCAGCTTCGGAGGCCGCACAGATACGCAGTATTTT.

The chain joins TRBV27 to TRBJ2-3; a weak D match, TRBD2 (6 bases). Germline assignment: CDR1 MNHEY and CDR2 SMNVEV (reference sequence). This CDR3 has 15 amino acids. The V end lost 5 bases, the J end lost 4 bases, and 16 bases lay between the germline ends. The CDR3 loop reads CASSPLGLSSDTQYF. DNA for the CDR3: TGTGCCAGCAGTCCCTTGGGACTGTCCTCAGATACGCAGTATTTT.